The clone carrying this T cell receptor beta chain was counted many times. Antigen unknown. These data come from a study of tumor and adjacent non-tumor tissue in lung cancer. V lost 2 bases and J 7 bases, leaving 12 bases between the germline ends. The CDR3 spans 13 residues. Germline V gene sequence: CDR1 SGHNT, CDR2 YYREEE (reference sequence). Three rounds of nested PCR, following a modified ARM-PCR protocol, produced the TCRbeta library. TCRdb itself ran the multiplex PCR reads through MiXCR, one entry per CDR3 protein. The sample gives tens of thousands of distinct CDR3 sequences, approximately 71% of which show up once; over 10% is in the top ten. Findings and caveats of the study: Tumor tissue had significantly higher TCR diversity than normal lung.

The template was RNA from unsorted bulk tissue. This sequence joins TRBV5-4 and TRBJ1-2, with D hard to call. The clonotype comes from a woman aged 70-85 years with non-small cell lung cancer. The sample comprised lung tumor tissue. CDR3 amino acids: CASSFLTRGGYTF. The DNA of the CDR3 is TGTGCCAGCAGCTTCCTAACACGGGGTGGCTACACCTTC.